This T cell receptor beta chain was sequenced in a study of identical twins (dated by TCRdb to about 2016). Regarding the study in general: TCR alpha and beta repertoires from monozygotic twins, unrelated adults of various ages and cord blood were deep-sequenced to test whether fetal clonotypes persist. Replicate twin experiments were performed at different times using different library preparation protocols to rule out contamination.

As for this clonotype: Its specific antigen is unknown. No base qualities exist here, and no much larger clone lies one base off it.

Only healthy Caucasian donors were included. The twin cohort consisted of three pairs of female monozygotic twins, all aged about 18 to 29 years. CD4+ and CD8+ T cell populations were isolated with positive isolation kits from Invitrogen. Libraries were made using 5' RACE. Sequenced using an Illumina HiSeq 2000. A universal primer binding site was introduced by template switching, and a unique molecular identifier was present in the final cDNA, enabling accurate counting of TCR cDNA molecules. First-strand cDNA for TCR alpha and beta chains was synthesized from specific primers in the conserved constant-segment region. To control for contamination, every cDNA library carried two barcodes: a SMART-Mk sample barcode plus Illumina barcodes. Two successive PCR steps introduced TruSeq adapter sequences along with Illumina sample barcodes. TCR alpha and beta cDNA libraries were sequenced on the Illumina HiSeq platform with custom primers. The original methods were these. MiGEC was used to process raw reads and extract unique molecular identifiers, and MiXCR was used to find CDR3 positions. Recombination models were inferred per individual with the repgenHMM and IGoR tools using an EM algorithm. The analysis of shared clonotypes was done with the tcR package in R, with sharing normalized by the product of cloneset sizes. To study raw recombination free of thymic and clonal selection effects, out-of-frame nonproductive sequences were analyzed. TCRdb reprocessing: public reads trimmed at Q25 with fastp, clones called with MiXCR, in-frame beta chains kept. Rows are combined by CDR3 protein, so each entry shows the most common genes and DNA. V and J calls and clone size were set by TCRdb, not the authors. In this sample the table shows 470,000 or so distinct CDR3 sequences, less than 25% of which occur a single time. 2.9% of the sample is held by the ten biggest clonotypes.

Results and caveats for the whole study, not just this receptor: The excess sharing between twins in beta out-of-frame sequences was weaker because fewer shared sequences reduced the signal-to-noise ratio. Out-of-frame TCR alpha sharing in monozygotic twins was systematically underestimated by recombination models, whereas sharing between unrelated individuals was in agreement with the recombination models. Compared with coincidental sharing between unrelated individuals, an excess of low generation-probability sequences was observed among out-of-frame TCR alpha sequences shared between twins. Zero-insertion analyses could be partly confounded by invariant T cells such as MAIT and iNKT, though diverse VJ usage argued against such confounding for most clonotypes. Fewer insertions were carried by abundant cord blood beta clonotypes; a weaker similar trend was observed in young adult naive repertoires, while no such trend was observed in memory repertoires. Because the same donors could not be followed over many years, conclusions were based on cross-sectional statistical analysis.

The germline V and J ends show losses of 4 bases and 6 bases respectively, and no gene match explains 9 bases of the junction. Its CDR3 holds 14 amino acids, cysteine through phenylalanine. The sequence is cut down to CDR3 DNA, 42 bases in frame from base 1. CDR1 and CDR2 are read off the germline V gene as SGHRS and YFSETQ. These data were also filed under a second study, of T cells expressing NK-cell markers. As the second study states: In sorted CD3+CD56+NKG2C+, CD3+CD56+NKG2C- and CD3+CD56-NKG2C+ T-cell subsets from about eight donors, TCR beta-chain repertoires were profiled. Among the eight sequenced donors, seven were HCMV-seropositive and one was HCMV-seronegative. To restrict sorting to alphabetaTCR-expressing T cells, an anti-gammadeltaTCR antibody was added in several experiments. In several donors, the dominant CD3+CD56+NKG2C+ clonotypes were among the top 10 CD8+ clonotypes and accounted for roughly 1.0-8% of CD8+ T cells. Those dominant clonotypes were again the most abundant among CD3+CD56-NKG2C+ cells in a few donors, at roughly 25-60.1%. Whether the expanded NKG2C-expressing T cell clones were specific for HCMV antigens remained unclear. The eight sequenced donors were randomly selected healthy volunteers, three men and five women. HCMV serostatus was determined by detecting HCMV-specific IgG in serum with a commercial ELISA kit. MIGEC was used to demultiplex reads and group reads by UMI, and MiTCR was used to assemble and quantify clonotypes. To exclude erroneous sequences, any TCR cDNA sequence not supported by at least two reads was discarded. The tcR package was used for downstream repertoire analysis, with clonotypes matched between fractions based on CDR3 nucleotide sequence plus V segment. VDJmatch was used to annotate antigen specificity against VDJdb, with one amino acid substitution in CDR3 permitted.

The clonotype comes from a woman between 18 and 30 years old in good health. The V gene is TRBV5-1 and the J gene is TRBJ2-7; TRBD2 aligns with 8 central bases. The specimen sequenced was CD4+ T cells sorted from blood. The bases read TGCGCCAGCAGCCGGGGGGGGACTATTAGCGAGCAGTACTTC. Its protein is CASSRGGTISEQYF.